Listed below are T cell receptor beta chains from one sample, sequenced in a study of OX40 agonist ivuxolimab in advanced cancers. Clones were read by immunoSEQ multiplex PCR, and TCRdb kept only the in-frame ones, dropping some. The sample lists over 60,000 clones, about 88% occurring once. Material: CD4+ or CD8+ T cells sorted from blood, obtained in a trial of the OX40 agonist ivuxolimab. These receptors originate from an adult with an advanced solid tumor such as melanoma, head and neck, liver or kidney cancer. CDR3s include the opening cysteine and the closing phenylalanine or tryptophan. The order of the fields is V gene, D gene, clone size, CDR3 length, J gene, CDR3 protein, CDR3 DNA. A D gene is named only where the DNA matches it firmly. Size values are once, few and many counts, or a class for expanded clones, and some rows have none.

V gene: TRBV27
D gene: TRBD2
clone size: once
CDR3 length: 13
J gene: TRBJ2-1
CDR3 protein: CASSLRTSGSMFF
CDR3 DNA: TGTGCCAGCAGTTTAAGGACTAGCGGGAGTATGTTCTTC

V gene: TRBV11-2
D gene: TRBD2
clone size: -
CDR3 length: 14
J gene: TRBJ2-1
CDR3 protein: CASSASGSYNEQFF
CDR3 DNA: TGTGCCAGCAGTGCTAGCGGCTCCTACAATGAGCAGTTCTTC

V gene: TRBV14
D gene: TRBD1
clone size: once
CDR3 length: 15
J gene: TRBJ2-7
CDR3 protein: CASSWRGQGRGEQYF
CDR3 DNA: TGTGCCAGCAGCTGGAGGGGACAGGGCCGGGGCGAGCAGTACTTC

V gene: TRBV2
D gene: TRBD1
clone size: -
CDR3 length: 14
J gene: TRBJ1-1
CDR3 protein: CASSERTGNTEAFF
CDR3 DNA: TGTGCCAGCAGTGAGCGGACAGGGAACACTGAAGCTTTCTTT

V gene: TRBV9
D gene: TRBD2
clone size: few
CDR3 length: 15
J gene: TRBJ2-1
CDR3 protein: CASSTRTSLGQIQFF
CDR3 DNA: TGTGCCAGCAGCACTCGGACTAGTTTGGGCCAAATTCAGTTCTTC

V gene: TRBV28
D gene: TRBD1
clone size: -
CDR3 length: 15
J gene: TRBJ1-1
CDR3 protein: CASSRDRDRNTEAFF
CDR3 DNA: TGTGCCAGCAGCCGCGACAGGGATCGAAACACTGAAGCTTTCTTT

V gene: TRBV11-1
D gene: TRBD2
clone size: -
CDR3 length: 17
J gene: TRBJ2-2
CDR3 protein: CASSLGLAGGWAGELFF
CDR3 DNA: TGTGCCAGCAGCTTGGGACTAGCGGGAGGTTGGGCCGGGGAGCTGTTTTTT

V gene: TRBV7-2
D gene: -
clone size: -
CDR3 length: 15
J gene: TRBJ1-3
CDR3 protein: CASSLVSDSGNTIYF
CDR3 DNA: TGTGCCAGCAGCTTAGTAAGCGATTCTGGAAACACCATATATTTT

V gene: TRBV5-6
D gene: TRBD1
clone size: -
CDR3 length: 14
J gene: TRBJ1-4
CDR3 protein: CASRPQGANEKLFF
CDR3 DNA: TGTGCCAGCAGACCACAGGGGGCCAACGAAAAACTGTTTTTT

V gene: TRBV18
D gene: -
clone size: -
CDR3 length: 16
J gene: TRBJ2-1
CDR3 protein: CASSPPGLEGWGEQFF
CDR3 DNA: TGTGCCAGCTCACCACCGGGCTTAGAAGGTTGGGGTGAGCAGTTCTTC

V gene: TRBV6-5
D gene: -
clone size: -
CDR3 length: 13
J gene: TRBJ1-2
CDR3 protein: CASRKTENYGYTF
CDR3 DNA: TGTGCCAGCAGAAAGACAGAGAACTATGGCTACACCTTC

V gene: TRBV4-3
D gene: TRBD2
clone size: -
CDR3 length: 16
J gene: TRBJ2-7
CDR3 protein: CASSQAGTSGSYEQYF
CDR3 DNA: TGCGCCAGCAGCCAAGCCGGGACTAGCGGGAGCTACGAGCAGTACTTC

V gene: TRBV19
D gene: -
clone size: -
CDR3 length: 14
J gene: TRBJ2-1
CDR3 protein: CASSIQGRNNEQFF
CDR3 DNA: TGTGCCAGTAGTATTCAAGGTCGTAACAATGAGCAGTTCTTC

V gene: TRBV7-2
D gene: -
clone size: few
CDR3 length: 14
J gene: TRBJ1-4
CDR3 protein: CASSLDSSGEKLFF
CDR3 DNA: TGTGCCAGCAGCCTGGACAGTTCGGGTGAAAAACTGTTTTTT

V gene: TRBV18
D gene: -
clone size: -
CDR3 length: 13
J gene: TRBJ1-4
CDR3 protein: CASSPSSGEKLFF
CDR3 DNA: TGTGCCAGCTCACCTTCTTCTGGCGAAAAACTGTTTTTT

V gene: TRBV9
D gene: TRBD2
clone size: -
CDR3 length: 18
J gene: TRBJ2-7
CDR3 protein: CASSVGTSGRLQPYEQYF
CDR3 DNA: TGTGCCAGCAGCGTCGGGACTAGCGGGAGGCTCCAGCCCTACGAGCAGTACTTC

V gene: TRBV19
D gene: -
clone size: once
CDR3 length: 16
J gene: TRBJ2-6
CDR3 protein: CASSIGRYSGANVLTF
CDR3 DNA: TGTGCCAGTAGTATAGGTCGTTACTCTGGGGCCAACGTCCTGACTTTC

V gene: TRBV7-9
D gene: -
clone size: -
CDR3 length: 14
J gene: TRBJ1-3
CDR3 protein: CASSPAQSGNTIYF
CDR3 DNA: TGTGCCAGCAGCCCAGCACAATCTGGAAACACCATATATTTT

V gene: TRBV6-1
D gene: -
clone size: -
CDR3 length: 15
J gene: TRBJ1-4
CDR3 protein: CASEGFGTNNEKLFF
CDR3 DNA: TGTGCCAGTGAGGGATTCGGGACCAATAATGAAAAACTGTTTTTT

V gene: TRBV25-1
D gene: -
clone size: -
CDR3 length: 13
J gene: TRBJ1-1
CDR3 protein: CASTRTANTEAFF
CDR3 DNA: TGTGCCAGCACAAGGACCGCGAACACTGAAGCTTTCTTT

V gene: TRBV6-5
D gene: -
clone size: -
CDR3 length: 15
J gene: TRBJ2-1
CDR3 protein: CASSYSKLSRNEQFF
CDR3 DNA: TGTGCCAGCAGTTACTCGAAGCTTTCCAGAAATGAGCAGTTCTTC

V gene: TRBV28
D gene: -
clone size: once
CDR3 length: 12
J gene: TRBJ1-3
CDR3 protein: CASTIGRNTIYF
CDR3 DNA: TGTGCCAGCACCATCGGGCGAAACACCATATATTTT

V gene: TRBV6-6
D gene: -
clone size: -
CDR3 length: 16
J gene: TRBJ2-7
CDR3 protein: CASSYRLGSEGHEQYF
CDR3 DNA: TGTGCCAGCAGTTACCGCCTTGGGAGTGAAGGGCACGAGCAGTACTTC

V gene: TRBV5-1
D gene: -
clone size: -
CDR3 length: 15
J gene: TRBJ2-7
CDR3 protein: CASSLDARSSYEQYF
CDR3 DNA: TGCGCCAGCAGCTTGGATGCGAGGAGCTCCTACGAGCAGTACTTC

V gene: TRBV7-2
D gene: -
clone size: -
CDR3 length: 15
J gene: TRBJ1-5
CDR3 protein: CASSLQGMGNQPQHF
CDR3 DNA: TGTGCCAGCAGCTTACAGGGAATGGGAAATCAGCCCCAGCATTTT

V gene: TRBV27
D gene: TRBD2
clone size: -
CDR3 length: 19
J gene: TRBJ2-3
CDR3 protein: CASRSLGGGLAGAADTQYF
CDR3 DNA: TGTGCCAGTCGTAGTTTAGGGGGGGGACTAGCGGGAGCGGCAGATACGCAGTATTTT

V gene: TRBV4-2
D gene: -
clone size: -
CDR3 length: 12
J gene: TRBJ2-5
CDR3 protein: CASSHRGETQYF
CDR3 DNA: TGTGCCAGCAGCCACCGGGGGGAGACCCAGTACTTC

V gene: TRBV19
D gene: TRBD2
clone size: -
CDR3 length: 15
J gene: TRBJ2-2
CDR3 protein: CASRGAGGYTGELFF
CDR3 DNA: TGTGCCAGTAGAGGGGCGGGAGGGTACACCGGGGAGCTGTTTTTT

V gene: TRBV10-1
D gene: -
clone size: -
CDR3 length: 13
J gene: TRBJ2-5
CDR3 protein: CASSGQIQETQYF
CDR3 DNA: TGCGCCAGCAGTGGTCAAATCCAAGAGACCCAGTACTTC

V gene: TRBV5-1
D gene: -
clone size: few
CDR3 length: 14
J gene: TRBJ1-1
CDR3 protein: CASSFQGENTEAFF
CDR3 DNA: TGCGCCAGCAGCTTCCAGGGCGAGAACACTGAAGCTTTCTTT

V gene: TRBV5-1
D gene: -
clone size: -
CDR3 length: 14
J gene: TRBJ1-4
CDR3 protein: CASSLVGPREKLFF
CDR3 DNA: TGCGCCAGCAGCTTGGTCGGGCCGAGGGAAAAACTGTTTTTT

V gene: TRBV10-3
D gene: TRBD1
clone size: -
CDR3 length: 14
J gene: TRBJ1-5
CDR3 protein: CAISETGEGQPQHF
CDR3 DNA: TGTGCCATCAGTGAAACAGGGGAGGGACAGCCCCAGCATTTT

V gene: TRBV10-3
D gene: TRBD1
clone size: -
CDR3 length: 16
J gene: TRBJ2-5
CDR3 protein: CASSYSSGTGGQTQYF
CDR3 DNA: TGTGCCAGCAGTTACTCCTCCGGGACAGGGGGACAGACCCAGTACTTC

V gene: TRBV10-1
D gene: TRBD2
clone size: -
CDR3 length: 16
J gene: TRBJ2-2
CDR3 protein: CASSEPGLGGTGELFF
CDR3 DNA: TGCGCCAGCAGTGAGCCGGGACTAGGTGGGACCGGGGAGCTGTTTTTT

V gene: TRBV15
D gene: TRBD1
clone size: -
CDR3 length: 15
J gene: TRBJ1-2
CDR3 protein: CATSRLGDRSNGYTF
CDR3 DNA: TGTGCCACCAGCAGACTAGGGGACAGATCTAATGGCTACACCTTC

V gene: TRBV18
D gene: TRBD1
clone size: few
CDR3 length: 15
J gene: TRBJ1-1
CDR3 protein: CASSGSEGGWSEAFF
CDR3 DNA: TGTGCCAGCTCGGGAAGTGAAGGGGGCTGGAGTGAAGCTTTCTTT

V gene: TRBV5-1
D gene: -
clone size: few
CDR3 length: 15
J gene: TRBJ1-1
CDR3 protein: CASITPSEGHGEAFF
CDR3 DNA: TGCGCCAGCATTACCCCCTCAGAGGGGCACGGTGAAGCTTTCTTT

V gene: TRBV15
D gene: -
clone size: -
CDR3 length: 14
J gene: TRBJ1-1
CDR3 protein: CATRRQKMNTEAFF
CDR3 DNA: TGTGCCACCAGGCGACAGAAGATGAACACTGAAGCTTTCTTT

V gene: TRBV18
D gene: -
clone size: -
CDR3 length: 14
J gene: TRBJ2-1
CDR3 protein: CASSPPGPGDEQFF
CDR3 DNA: TGTGCCAGCTCACCACCGGGCCCAGGGGATGAGCAGTTCTTC

V gene: TRBV19
D gene: -
clone size: -
CDR3 length: 14
J gene: TRBJ1-4
CDR3 protein: CASSDPLWTEKLFF
CDR3 DNA: TGTGCCAGTAGTGACCCCCTTTGGACAGAAAAACTGTTTTTT

V gene: TRBV27
D gene: TRBD1
clone size: -
CDR3 length: 13
J gene: TRBJ2-1
CDR3 protein: CASSLRTGNEQFF
CDR3 DNA: TGTGCCAGCAGTTTAAGGACAGGGAATGAGCAGTTCTTC

V gene: TRBV5-4
D gene: TRBD2
clone size: -
CDR3 length: 14
J gene: TRBJ2-7
CDR3 protein: CASSEGLADYEQYF
CDR3 DNA: TGTGCCAGCAGCGAGGGACTAGCGGACTACGAGCAGTACTTC

V gene: TRBV29-1
D gene: -
clone size: -
CDR3 length: 17
J gene: TRBJ2-6
CDR3 protein: CSVGFNEGSAGANVLTF
CDR3 DNA: TGCAGCGTTGGATTTAATGAGGGGTCTGCTGGGGCCAACGTCCTGACTTTC

V gene: TRBV7-8
D gene: -
clone size: -
CDR3 length: 14
J gene: TRBJ1-1
CDR3 protein: CASSPRTGNTEAFF
CDR3 DNA: TGTGCCAGCAGCCCCAGGACTGGGAACACTGAAGCTTTCTTT

V gene: TRBV7-9
D gene: TRBD1
clone size: once
CDR3 length: 14
J gene: TRBJ1-1
CDR3 protein: CASSLQGAQTEAFF
CDR3 DNA: TGTGCCAGCAGCCTACAGGGGGCGCAAACTGAAGCTTTCTTT

V gene: TRBV4-1
D gene: -
clone size: once
CDR3 length: 15
J gene: TRBJ2-2
CDR3 protein: CASSPQRRSTGELFF
CDR3 DNA: TGCGCCAGCAGCCCTCAGCGGCGAAGTACCGGGGAGCTGTTTTTT

V gene: TRBV7-6
D gene: -
clone size: few
CDR3 length: 17
J gene: TRBJ1-3
CDR3 protein: CASSPLLTGRSGNTIYF
CDR3 DNA: TGTGCCAGCAGCCCCCTCTTGACAGGCCGCTCTGGAAACACCATATATTTT

V gene: TRBV27
D gene: TRBD1
clone size: -
CDR3 length: 16
J gene: TRBJ2-3
CDR3 protein: CASSLIQGLGTDTQYF
CDR3 DNA: TGTGCCAGCAGTTTAATACAGGGGCTCGGCACAGATACGCAGTATTTT

V gene: TRBV7-9
D gene: TRBD2
clone size: -
CDR3 length: 15
J gene: TRBJ2-3
CDR3 protein: CASGGLAGVTDTQYF
CDR3 DNA: TGTGCCAGCGGGGGGCTAGCGGGAGTCACAGATACGCAGTATTTT

V gene: TRBV6-4
D gene: -
clone size: -
CDR3 length: 15
J gene: TRBJ2-1
CDR3 protein: CASGVVNGAMVEQFF
CDR3 DNA: TGTGCCAGCGGAGTGGTAAATGGGGCAATGGTTGAGCAGTTCTTC

V gene: TRBV11-2
D gene: -
clone size: -
CDR3 length: 13
J gene: TRBJ2-5
CDR3 protein: CASCQGPQETQYF
CDR3 DNA: TGTGCCAGCTGCCAGGGGCCCCAAGAGACCCAGTACTTC